This T cell receptor (beta chain) was profiled in a study of a mutant IDH1 vaccine in newly diagnosed glioma. Overall study: Once 4-6 weeks had passed after radiotherapy alone, vaccination started, or it started with temozolomide cycles. Previous treatment comprised radiotherapy, temozolomide, or both, mostly both. Visits V12 and V13 fell at weeks 35 and 47, respectively. Regarding the study as a whole: The authors found pseudoprogression apparently unrelated to changes in top peripheral T cell clonotypes.

Time point noted: week 35, safety follow-up. What each vaccine dose contained was 300 ug of mutant IDH1 20-mer peptide, accompanied by topical imiquimod. With respect to this clone: Its target is unknown.

Germline V gene lookup returns CDR1 GTSNPN and CDR2 SVGIG (reference sequence). The V segment lost 5 bases and the J segment 1 base; nucleotides outside the gene matches: 3. CDR3 size: 13 residues. Some clones are missing from TCRdb's copy, which holds only in-frame ones; the method was immunoSEQ multiplex PCR. Of tens of thousands of clones listed, 85% to 90% are singletons. This chain uses TRBV30 with TRBJ2-5; 8 bases agree with TRBD1. Source: PBMCs, taken from a glioma patient whose treatment included an IDH1 peptide vaccine. This TCR came from a middle-aged woman with glioma. Written as DNA, the CDR3 is TGTGCCTGGGGACAGGGTCGCCAAGAGACCCAGTACTTC. It translates to CAWGQGRQETQYF. The complete variable domain, with remaining parts taken from reference TRBV30 and TRBJ2-5, reads SQTIHQWPATLVQPVGSPLSLECTVEGTSNPNLYWYRQAAGRGLQLLFYSVGIGQISSEVPQNLSASRPQDRQFILSSKKLLLSDSGFYLCAWGQGRQETQYFGPGTRLLVL.